This T cell receptor (beta chain) came from a study of human T cells and chemical hapten exposure. Study summary: TCR yields differed between samples (mainly from small differences in pooled library volume).

Time point specified: patch test 1, 2 weeks after DPC sensitization. The treatment: therapeutic diphenylcyclopropenone sensitization with weekly scalp DPC. Blood draws came first, before each patch test. The total RNA was obtained from whole blood that was not fractionated. Study-wide results and caveats: PT1 expanded TCR counts correlated positively with patch test score.

The CDR3 contains 13 residues. This clonotype was counted between two and nine times. Antigen unknown. MiXCR, applied by TCRdb to the RACE reads, yields one record per CDR3 protein. The data contain about 380,000 distinct CDR3 sequences, approximately 5% of them singletons. This sequence was found in a woman aged 45-59 years with alopecia areata. Some clones in this sample may be carry-over from other donors' samples. The sample was whole blood, taken in connection with sensitization to the hapten diphenylcyclopropenone (DPC). V and J are TRBV21-1 and TRBJ2-7. TRBV21-1 is assigned pseudogene status. The CDR3 nucleotides read TGTGCCAGCAGCAAAGACGCGTCCTACGAGCAGTACTTC. Protein: CASSKDASYEQYF.